The following is a T cell receptor (beta chain) sequence with its context. Antigen specificity is unknown. These data originate in a study of cytomegalovirus exposure and HLA in healthy donors. PCR was performed using 60 Vbeta and 13 Jbeta primers. Per the study methods: A later analysis counted 70 million to 85 million unique TCR beta chains, around 10 million shared. This table comes from immunoSEQ multiplex PCR, and its TCRdb copy is limited to in-frame clones, with some not included. V, J and clone size are those of that table, while D and trimming were read from the DNA. In the table there are 150,000 to 200,000 clones, roughly 88% of which are singletons. In germline, CDR1 is LNHDA, CDR2 SQIVND (reference sequence). This CDR3 contains 16 residues. Losses at the gene ends were 6 bases for V and 1 base for J; bases not matched to a gene: 8. Overall study findings and caveats: A prior analysis recorded that most TCR beta V segments were productive about 90% or about 30% of the time. Follow-up analysis seemed to connect common viral pathogens with several of the most significant clusters identified.

Input material: PBMCs. V gene TRBV19 combines with J gene TRBJ2-2; TRBD1 matches 7 bases. This clonotype was obtained from a woman aged 18 to 35 in good health and CMV-seronegative. DNA for the CDR3: TGTGCCAGTAGGTCGAGACAGGGAAAGAACACCGGGGAGCTGTTTTTT. Amino acids: CASRSRQGKNTGELFF.